These 29 T cell receptor beta chains share one sample of origin, sequenced in a study of vaccination effects on CD4 cells after COVID-19. Data came from immunoSEQ multiplex PCR; TCRdb stores just in-frame clones and leaves some out. The sample includes more than 20,000 clones, approximately 70% seen only once; the top ten take more than 15%. Under the ViraFEST assay, PBMC were stimulated with viral peptide pools so that antigen-specific CD4+ T cells expanded. Sequencing was performed afterwards. After roughly 11 days in culture, the CD4+ T cells were isolated. From March to December 2020, the person had a SARS-CoV-2 infection that was confirmed by PCR. Their antigens remain unidentified. The sequences come from CD4+ T cells from PBMCs cultured with SARS-CoV-2 spike peptides, collected before COVID-19 vaccination. Receptor source: a human donor who had a prior SARS-CoV-2 infection.

V is TRBV19 and J is TRBJ1-5; D gene unclear. This CDR3 comprises 15 residues. Per germline, CDR1 LNHDA and CDR2 SQIVND (reference sequence). The germline V and J ends were trimmed by 5 bases and 3 bases, with 14 bases remaining between them. The CDR3 nucleotides read TGTGCCAGTAGTGGTGGGAGAGCTTACAATCAGCCCCAGCATTTT. Protein product: CASSGGRAYNQPQHF. Filled out from reference TRBV19 and TRBJ1-5, the complete variable domain reads DGGITQSPKYLFRKEGQNVTLSCEQNLNHDAMYWYRQDPGQGLRLIYYSQIVNDFQKGDIAEGYSVSREKKESFPLTVTSAQKNPTAFYLCASSGGRAYNQPQHFGDGTRLSIL.

The V gene is TRBV5-6, the J gene TRBJ2-3, with D possibly being TRBD1 (6 bases). In germline, CDR1 is SGHDT, CDR2 YYEEEE. This CDR3 spans 13 amino acids. The germline V and J ends were trimmed by 4 bases and 4 bases, with 10 bases remaining between them. CDR3 residues: CASSKGGSDTQYF. The CDR3 DNA sequence: TGTGCCAGCAGCAAAGGGGGATCAGATACGCAGTATTTT.

The rearrangement joins TRBV29-1 to TRBJ2-3, with D perhaps being TRBD1 or TRBD2 (5 bases each). Trimming stripped 4 bases from V and 1 base from J, with 9 bases between. The length of the CDR3 is 13 residues. Germline values: CDR1 SQVTM, CDR2 ANQGSEA. The CDR3 spells CSVGLGGTDTQYF. CDR3 DNA sequence: TGCAGCGTTGGGTTGGGGGGCACAGATACGCAGTATTTT.

This rearrangement joins TRBV6-2 or TRBV6-3 to TRBJ2-4, with a weak D call TRBD1 (5 bases). Trimming left V 6 bases short and J 0 bases short, with 15 bases between. This CDR3 spans 16 amino acids. Germline assignment: CDR1 MNHEY and CDR2 SVGEGT. The CDR3 reads CASSPGRGRAKNIQYF. The CDR3 nucleotides are TGTGCCAGCAGCCCAGGAAGGGGCCGAGCCAAAAACATTCAGTACTTC.

This clone was found once. This chain links TRBV14 with TRBJ2-1; TRBD1 might be the D (6 bases). This CDR3 comprises 17 residues. V lost 4 bases to trimming and J lost 3 bases, with 19 bases between them. The V gene's germline CDR1 is SGHDN and CDR2 FVKESK. Here the CDR3 DNA reads TGTGCCAGCAGCCTAAACGGACAGACAGCATTCTACAATGAGCAGTTCTTC. Protein: CASSLNGQTAFYNEQFF.

The CDR3 DNA sequence: TGTGCCAGCAGCCATCTTGACAGGGTTGATGGCTACACCTTC. This translates into CASSHLDRVDGYTF. This rearrangement joins TRBV3-1 (or the pseudogene TRBV3-2) to TRBJ1-2, with TRBD1 identical over 7 bases. The length of the CDR3 is 14 residues. Per germline, CDR1 LGHDT and CDR2 YNNKEL (reference sequence). J was trimmed by 6 bases and V by 3 bases; bases with no gene match: 7.

The chain is built from TRBV5-4 and TRBJ2-3, with D hard to call. CDR3 length equals 14 residues. Germline V gene sequence: CDR1 SGHNT, CDR2 YYREEE (reference sequence). V lost 4 bases and J 2 bases, leaving 11 bases between the germline ends. CDR3 sequence reads: CASSIKAPTDTQYF. The DNA for the CDR3 is TGTGCCAGCAGCATCAAGGCCCCCACAGATACGCAGTATTTT.

By sample fraction, this clone is medium-sized. This rearrangement joins TRBV10-1 to TRBJ2-5; 15 nucleotides align to TRBD2. The J segment lost 5 bases and the V segment lost 5 bases, leaving 3 bases of the junction unmatched. This CDR3 comprises 15 residues. Germline CDR1 is WNHNN and CDR2 is SYGVQD (reference sequence). CDR3 nucleotide sequence: TGCGCCAGCAGTCGGACTAGCGGGAGGGCCGAGACCCAGTACTTC. It is translated as CASSRTSGRAETQYF.

Written as DNA, the CDR3 is TGTGCCAGCAGCCAAGGTGTCGGGACAGGGGAAGAGACCCAGTACTTC. This codes for CASSQGVGTGEETQYF. The chain uses TRBV3-1 (or the pseudogene TRBV3-2) and TRBJ2-5; TRBD1 agrees at 10 bases. Germline loops: CDR1 LGHDT, CDR2 YNNKEL (reference sequence). V was pared by 1 base and J by 3 bases, with 5 bases of the junction left unmatched. The CDR3 is 16 amino acids.

The CDR3 coding sequence is TGTGCCAGCAGCCCCAAGTCCTATGGCTACACCTTC. Translating it yields CASSPKSYGYTF. This chain joins TRBV7-9 and TRBJ1-2; D gene ambiguous. Germline assignment: CDR1 SEHNR and CDR2 FQNEAQ (reference sequence). The CDR3 loop spans 12 amino acids. V was trimmed by 5 bases and J by 4 bases, leaving 8 bases between them.

This clone was observed a handful of times. V is TRBV7-3 and J is TRBJ2-1; D is tentatively TRBD1 or TRBD2 (5 bases each). The ends were cut back, 1 base at V and 10 bases at J, with 17 bases in the middle. CDR3 size: 15 residues. CDR1 SGHTA and CDR2 FQGTGA come from the germline V gene. Written as DNA, the CDR3 is TGTGCCAGCAGCTTAAGCGGCGGGCAGGGCCGAGAGCAGTTCTTC. Its translation is CASSLSGGQGREQFF. Drawing the rest from reference TRBV7-3 and TRBJ2-1, the complete variable domain is GAGVSQTPSNKVTEKGKYVELRCDPISGHTALYWYRQSLGQGPEFLIYFQGTGAADDSGLPNDRFFAVRPEGSVSTLKIQRTERGDSAVYLCASSLSGGQGREQFFGPGTRLTVL.

This rearrangement joins TRBV6-1 to TRBJ2-5; 8 nucleotides align to TRBD2. CDR1 is MNHNS, CDR2 SASEGT, per germline. The CDR3 contains 16 residues. The trim removed 0 bases at V and 4 bases at J, leaving 7 bases unmatched. CDR3 loop: CASSEARTSGRETQYF. DNA for the CDR3: TGTGCCAGCAGTGAAGCGCGAACAAGCGGGAGAGAGACCCAGTACTTC.

J is TRBJ1-6 and V is TRBV7-9, with TRBD1 identical over 8 bases. The CDR3 covers 14 residues. J gave up 7 bases and V 4 bases, and 3 bases lay outside the gene matches. Germline V gives CDR1 SEHNR, CDR2 FQNEAQ (reference sequence). The CDR3, as DNA: TGTGCCAGCAGCTCCGGACAGGGAAATTCACCCCTCCACTTT. It is translated as CASSSGQGNSPLHF.

A single count supports this clone. This rearrangement joins TRBV12-5 to TRBJ1-6; TRBD1 is a possible D gene (5 bases). CDR1 LGHNT and CDR2 FRNRAP come from the germline V gene. This CDR3 has 17 amino acids. Trimming removed 0 bases from V and 5 bases from J, with 14 bases in between. CDR3 sequence: CASGLVLGRRDNSPLHF. In nucleotides, the CDR3 is TGTGCTAGTGGTTTGGTACTGGGACGCCGAGATAATTCACCCCTCCACTTT.

V is TRBV3-1 (or the pseudogene TRBV3-2) and J is TRBJ1-1; D not certain. The CDR3 length is 16 residues. Looked up from germline, CDR1 is LGHDT and CDR2 is YNNKEL (reference sequence). V was clipped by 0 bases and J by 8 bases, with 19 bases between them. CDR3 DNA sequence: TGTGCCAGCAGCCAAGAAGGCACCTGGCCCGGATCGGAAGCTTTCTTT. This encodes CASSQEGTWPGSEAFF.

As for this clone: One end of the junction does not line up with germline, which may come from a read error. The chain combines TRBV7-7 with TRBJ2-3; 9 bases map to TRBD2. The germline V gene has CDR1 SSHAT and CDR2 FNYEAQ (reference sequence). This CDR3 contains 13 residues. This chain's CDR3 is CASSAPGLATQYF. CDR3 in DNA: TGTGCTAGCAGCGCTCCGGGACTAGCTACGCAGTATTTT.

The genes are TRBV11-3 and TRBJ2-3, with D uncertain. This CDR3 has 16 amino acids. Trimming left V 1 base short and J 6 bases short, with 17 bases between. CDR1 and CDR2 (germline): SGHNT, YENEEA. The CDR3 region has the DNA TGTGCCAGCAGCTTAGGTCTTTCGGGTATATGGGATACGCAGTATTTT. It is translated as CASSLGLSGIWDTQYF.

The chain combines TRBV5-1 with TRBJ2-5, with 8 nucleotides matching TRBD2. The germline V gene encodes CDR1 SGHRS and CDR2 YFSETQ. Germline trimming cut 4 bases from V and 5 bases from J; bases unmatched to any gene: 4. This CDR3 is built from 13 residues. Here the CDR3 DNA reads TGCGCCAGCAGCCGGACTAGCCGGGAGACCCAGTACTTC. Protein: CASSRTSRETQYF. Complete variable domain (other parts from reference TRBV5-1 and TRBJ2-5): KAGVTQTPRYLIKTRGQQVTLSCSPISGHRSVSWYQQTPGQGLQFLFEYFSETQRNKGNFPGRFSGRQFSNSRSEMNVSTLELGDSALYLCASSRTSRETQYFGPGTRLLVL.

The chain uses TRBV5-6 and TRBJ2-6; D remains ambiguous. The CDR3 has 18 residues. Germline V CDR1 and CDR2: SGHDT, YYEEEE. V lost 0 bases to trimming and J lost 0 bases, with 13 bases between them. This CDR3 is CASSLAVRSFSGANVLTF. The CDR3 nucleotides read TGTGCCAGCAGCTTGGCCGTTAGGTCCTTCTCTGGGGCCAACGTCCTGACTTTC.

The chain joins TRBV7-2 to TRBJ2-7; no definite D call. Per germline, CDR1 SGHTA and CDR2 FQGNSA. The V gene lost 1 base and the J gene lost 3 bases, with 10 bases spanning the gap. The CDR3 is 14 residues long. CDR3 sequence: CASSLVWQSYEQYF. CDR3 nucleotides: TGTGCCAGCAGCTTAGTATGGCAGAGCTACGAGCAGTACTTC.

V usage is TRBV30 and J usage is TRBJ1-2, with 8 bases lining up with TRBD1. J was trimmed by 6 bases and V by 5 bases; bases with no gene match: 11. Germline loops: CDR1 GTSNPN, CDR2 SVGIG (reference sequence). This CDR3 is built from 14 residues. Written as DNA, the CDR3 is TGTGCCTGGGGGGGCAGCCAGGGGGCGGATGGCTACACCTTC. Its translation is CAWGGSQGADGYTF.

This clone came up a few times. This chain links TRBV3-1 (or the pseudogene TRBV3-2) with TRBJ1-2; a weak D match, TRBD1 (5 bases). The CDR3 consists of 15 residues. Trimming cost V 1 base and J 4 bases, with 13 bases left between them. CDR1 LGHDT and CDR2 YNNKEL come from the germline V gene (reference sequence). CDR3 sequence: CASSQVAGRPYGYTF. CDR3 DNA sequence: TGTGCCAGCAGCCAAGTGGCAGGGCGGCCCTATGGCTACACCTTC.

The rearrangement uses TRBV4-3 and TRBJ2-7, with 10 positions matching TRBD1. This CDR3 is 17 amino acids long. Germline trimming cut 4 bases from V and 2 bases from J; bases unmatched to any gene: 11. Germline CDR1 is LGHNA and CDR2 is YSLEER. CDR3 sequence (DNA): TGCGCCAGCAGCCTTAGGACAGGGGGGCTGCAAGCCTACGAGCAGTACTTC. Amino acids: CASSLRTGGLQAYEQYF.

This clone was seen only a few times. The DNA for the CDR3 is TGTGCCAGCGTACCGGACTTCACAGATACGCAGTATTTT. Residues: CASVPDFTDTQYF. This chain joins TRBV2 and TRBJ2-3; weak D call: TRBD2 (5 bases). CDR3 size: 13 residues. The ends were cut back, 8 bases at V and 2 bases at J, with 11 bases in the middle. CDR1 and CDR2 (germline): SNHLY, FYNNEI.

The chain carries TRBV15 and TRBJ2-2; D remains ambiguous. CDR1 LNHNV and CDR2 YYDKDF come from the germline V gene (reference sequence). With 0 bases removed from V and 4 bases from J, the gap between germline ends came to 9 bases. The CDR3 totals 15 residues. In DNA form, the CDR3 reads TGTGCCACCAGCAGAGATTCCCCATTCACCGGGGAGCTGTTTTTT. Its translation is CATSRDSPFTGELFF.

This clone was counted a few times. V and J are TRBV24-1 and TRBJ2-2; D gene unclear. CDR1 and CDR2 (germline): KGHDR, SFDVKD. V was trimmed by 3 bases and J by 0 bases, leaving 13 bases between them. The CDR3 is made up of 17 amino acids. This CDR3 is CATSDPPANTNTGELFF. DNA of the CDR3: TGTGCCACCAGTGATCCCCCGGCCAATACGAACACCGGGGAGCTGTTTTTT.

The table lists this clone with a count of one. The chain is built from TRBV25-1 and TRBJ2-5, with D possibly TRBD1 on 6 matching bases. Between the trimmed V and J ends, which lost 8 bases and 7 bases, there was a span of 23 bases. There are 15 residues in the CDR3. Looked up from germline, CDR1 is MGHDK and CDR2 is SYGVNS. CDR3 coding DNA: TGTGCCAGCGTGGATACAGGGACGGGCCGAGGGACCCAGTACTTC. The encoded protein is CASVDTGTGRGTQYF.

This clone was seen once. The V and J genes are TRBV24-1 and TRBJ2-7; TRBD1 aligns across 11 bases. After removal of 4 bases from V and 3 bases from J, the junction contained 4 bases not matched to a gene. The CDR3 is made up of 15 amino acids. The germline CDR1 and CDR2 sequences are KGHDR and SFDVKD. CDR3 coding DNA: TGTGCCACCAGTGACCCGGGACAGGGGGTCTACGAGCAGTACTTC. Translating gives CATSDPGQGVYEQYF.

This chain links TRBV10-3 with TRBJ2-7; 10 bases fit TRBD2. The V gene end was trimmed by 10 bases and the J gene end by 5 bases; junction bases not matched to a gene: 11. The CDR3 contains 14 residues. Germline V gives CDR1 ENHRY, CDR2 SYGVKD. CDR3 sequence (DNA): TGTGCCACTGGGACCAAGCGGGAGGGGGACGAGCAGTACTTC. Translating gives CATGTKREGDEQYF.